The sequence of this TCR beta chain was determined in a study of tumor and adjacent non-tumor tissue in lung cancer. General study findings and limits: Tumor repertoires had a smaller top 100 clone share than normal lung. Significantly higher TCR diversity was found in tumor than normal lung.

Three rounds of nested PCR, following a modified ARM-PCR protocol, produced the TCRbeta library. TCRdb reanalysed the multiplex PCR reads using MiXCR and keeps one entry per CDR3 protein. Of tens of thousands of distinct CDR3 sequences listed, around 78% are singletons. As for this clonotype: Its target is not known.

This sample's RNA came from whole unsorted tissue. The V and J ends lost 9 bases and 0 bases, in that order; junction bases with no gene match: 10. There are 16 residues in the CDR3. This receptor was identified in a man in his 60s with non-small cell lung cancer. Sequencing was performed on lung tumor tissue. The gene calls are TRBV12-3 or TRBV12-4 and TRBJ2-1; the match to TRBD2 covers 8 bases. Here the CDR3 reads CARTTSGSGSYNEQFF. The CDR3 region has the DNA TGTGCCAGGACCACCAGCGGGAGTGGCTCCTACAATGAGCAGTTCTTC.